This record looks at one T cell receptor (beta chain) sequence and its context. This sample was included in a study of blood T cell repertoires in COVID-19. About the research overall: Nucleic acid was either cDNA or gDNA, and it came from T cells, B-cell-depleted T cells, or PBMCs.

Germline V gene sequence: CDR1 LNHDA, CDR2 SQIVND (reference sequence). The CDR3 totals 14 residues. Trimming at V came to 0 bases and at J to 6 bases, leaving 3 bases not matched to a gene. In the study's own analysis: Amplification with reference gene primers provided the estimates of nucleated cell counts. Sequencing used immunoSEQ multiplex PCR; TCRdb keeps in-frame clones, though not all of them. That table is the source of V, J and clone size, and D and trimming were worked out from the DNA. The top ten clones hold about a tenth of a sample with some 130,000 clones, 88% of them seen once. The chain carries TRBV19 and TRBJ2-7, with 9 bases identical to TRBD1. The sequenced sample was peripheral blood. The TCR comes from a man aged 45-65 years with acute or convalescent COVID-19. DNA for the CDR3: TGTGCCAGTAGTATAGACGGGACAGGGAGCGAGCAGTACTTC. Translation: CASSIDGTGSEQYF.